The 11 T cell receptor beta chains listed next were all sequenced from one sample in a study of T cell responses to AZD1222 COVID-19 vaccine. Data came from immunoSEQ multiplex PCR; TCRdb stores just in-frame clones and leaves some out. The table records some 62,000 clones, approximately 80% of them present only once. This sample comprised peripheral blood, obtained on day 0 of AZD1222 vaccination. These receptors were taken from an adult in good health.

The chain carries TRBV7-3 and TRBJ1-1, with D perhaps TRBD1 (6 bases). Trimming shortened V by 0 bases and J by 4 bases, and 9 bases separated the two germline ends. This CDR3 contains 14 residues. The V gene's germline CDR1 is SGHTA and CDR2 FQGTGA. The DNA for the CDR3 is TGTGCCAGCAGCTTAACAACAGGGCCCACTGAAGCTTTCTTT. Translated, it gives CASSLTTGPTEAFF.

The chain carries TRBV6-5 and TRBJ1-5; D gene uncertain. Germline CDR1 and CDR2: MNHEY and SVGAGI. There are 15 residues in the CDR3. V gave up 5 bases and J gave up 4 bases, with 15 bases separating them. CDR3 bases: TGTGCCAGCAGTCCTGAGTTTCGGGGTAATCAGCCCCAGCATTTT. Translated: CASSPEFRGNQPQHF.

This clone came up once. This CDR3 is CASHRTGNVQPQHF. CDR3 DNA sequence: TGTGCCAGCCATCGGACAGGGAACGTGCAGCCCCAGCATTTT. This chain links TRBV28 with TRBJ1-5, with 8 bases lining up with TRBD1. The CDR3 is made up of 14 amino acids. The junction had 10 bases not matched to a gene; V was cut back by 8 bases and J by 7 bases. CDR1 MDHEN and CDR2 SYDVKM come from the germline V gene.

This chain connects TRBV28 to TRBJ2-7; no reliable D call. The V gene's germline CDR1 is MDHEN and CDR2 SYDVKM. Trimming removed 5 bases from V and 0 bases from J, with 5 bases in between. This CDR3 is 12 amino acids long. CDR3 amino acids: CASSVSSYEQYF. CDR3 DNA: TGTGCCAGCAGTGTCAGCTCCTACGAGCAGTACTTC.

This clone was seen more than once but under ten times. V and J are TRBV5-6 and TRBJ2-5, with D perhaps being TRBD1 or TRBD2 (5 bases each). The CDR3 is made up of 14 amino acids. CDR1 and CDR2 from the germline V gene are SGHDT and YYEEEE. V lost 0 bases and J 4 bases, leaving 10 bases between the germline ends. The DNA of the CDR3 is TGTGCCAGCAGCTTGGGACGAGGGGTAGAGACCCAGTACTTC. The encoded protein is CASSLGRGVETQYF.

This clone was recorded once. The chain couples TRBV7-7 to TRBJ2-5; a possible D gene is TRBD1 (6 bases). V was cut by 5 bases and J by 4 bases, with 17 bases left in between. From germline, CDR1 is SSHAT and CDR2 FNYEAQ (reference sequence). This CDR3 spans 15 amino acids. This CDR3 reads CASSPTGIGGETQYF. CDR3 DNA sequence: TGTGCCAGCAGCCCGACTGGCATAGGGGGAGAGACCCAGTACTTC.

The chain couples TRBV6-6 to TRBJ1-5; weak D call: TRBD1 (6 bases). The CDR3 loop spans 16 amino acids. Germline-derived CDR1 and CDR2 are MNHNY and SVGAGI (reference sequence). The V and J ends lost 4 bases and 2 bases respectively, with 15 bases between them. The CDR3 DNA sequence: TGTGCCAGCAGTTTCCAACAGGGATTGGGCAATCAGCCCCAGCATTTT. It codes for CASSFQQGLGNQPQHF.

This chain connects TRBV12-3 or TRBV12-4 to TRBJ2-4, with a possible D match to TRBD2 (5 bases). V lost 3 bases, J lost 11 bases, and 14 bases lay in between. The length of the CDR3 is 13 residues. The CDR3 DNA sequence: TGTGCCAGCAGTTTCGAGGGAGTAGACTTTCAGTACTTC. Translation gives CASSFEGVDFQYF.

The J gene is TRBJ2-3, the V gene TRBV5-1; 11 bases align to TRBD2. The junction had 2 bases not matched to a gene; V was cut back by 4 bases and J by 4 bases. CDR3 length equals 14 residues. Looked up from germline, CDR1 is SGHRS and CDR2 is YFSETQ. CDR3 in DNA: TGCGCCAGCAGCATAGCGGGGGGGCCAGATACGCAGTATTTT. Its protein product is CASSIAGGPDTQYF.

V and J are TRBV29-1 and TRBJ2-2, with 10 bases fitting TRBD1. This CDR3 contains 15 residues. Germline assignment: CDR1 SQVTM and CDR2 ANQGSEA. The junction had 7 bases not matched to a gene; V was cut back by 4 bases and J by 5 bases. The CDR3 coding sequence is TGCAGCGTTGCCATTTCGGGACAGGGGACCGGGGAGCTGTTTTTT. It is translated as CSVAISGQGTGELFF.

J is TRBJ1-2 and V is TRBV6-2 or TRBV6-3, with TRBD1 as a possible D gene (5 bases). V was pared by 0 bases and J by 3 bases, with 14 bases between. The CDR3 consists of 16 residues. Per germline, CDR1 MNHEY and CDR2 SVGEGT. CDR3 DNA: TGTGCCAGCAGTTACTCCGGCGGGGGGAAAGACTATGGCTACACCTTC. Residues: CASSYSGGGKDYGYTF.